The entry below gives a single T cell receptor (beta chain) sequence along with its context. Its antigen is unknown. The CDR3 spans 17 residues. The J segment lost 0 bases and the V segment lost 3 bases, leaving 7 bases of the junction unmatched. Germline CDR1 reads MDHEN; CDR2 reads SYDVKM. A multiplex PCR was run with 60 Vbeta primers and 13 Jbeta primers. Sequencing used immunoSEQ multiplex PCR; TCRdb keeps in-frame clones, though not all of them. The top ten clones hold 2% to 3% of a sample with more than 100,000 clones, roughly 60% of them seen once. The sample comes from a study of cytomegalovirus exposure and HLA in healthy donors. Study-wide results and caveats: Overall, roughly 170 TCR beta chains were annotated as cytomegalovirus-associated. Follow-up analysis later connected one missense variant in DCLRE1C with trimming of TCR beta V- and J-genes.

Sequencing used PBMCs. The receptor's source is a woman aged 40-49 years in good health and CMV-seronegative. The J gene is TRBJ1-3, the V gene TRBV28; TRBD1 aligns across 8 bases. The CDR3 loop is CASSFYRTGNSGNTIYF. The CDR3 bases are TGTGCCAGCAGTTTTTATCGGACAGGGAACTCTGGAAACACCATATATTTT. Using reference TRBV28 and TRBJ1-3 for the parts outside the CDR3, the full variable domain is DVKVTQSSRYLVKRTGEKVFLECVQDMDHENMFWYRQDPGLGLRLIYFSYDVKMKEKGDIPEGYSVSREKKERFSLILESASTNQTSMYLCASSFYRTGNSGNTIYFGEGSWLTVV.